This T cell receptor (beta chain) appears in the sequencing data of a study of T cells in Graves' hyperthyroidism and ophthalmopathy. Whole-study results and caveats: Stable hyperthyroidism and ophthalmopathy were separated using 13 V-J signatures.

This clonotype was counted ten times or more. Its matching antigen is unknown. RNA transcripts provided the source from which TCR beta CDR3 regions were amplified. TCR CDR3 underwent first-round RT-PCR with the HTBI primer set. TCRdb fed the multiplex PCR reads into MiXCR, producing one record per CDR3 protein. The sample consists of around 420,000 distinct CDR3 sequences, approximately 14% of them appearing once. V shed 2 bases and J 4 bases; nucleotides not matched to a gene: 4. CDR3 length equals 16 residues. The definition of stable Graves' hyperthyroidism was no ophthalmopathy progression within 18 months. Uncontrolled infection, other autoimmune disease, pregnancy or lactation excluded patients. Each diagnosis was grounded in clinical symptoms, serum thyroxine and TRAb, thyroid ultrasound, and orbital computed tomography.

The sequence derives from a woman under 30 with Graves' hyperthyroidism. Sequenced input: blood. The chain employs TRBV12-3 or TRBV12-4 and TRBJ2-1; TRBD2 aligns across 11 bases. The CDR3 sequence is CASSLLAGGSYNEQFF. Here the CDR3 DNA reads TGTGCCAGCAGTTTACTAGCGGGGGGCTCTTACAATGAGCAGTTCTTC.